Shown below are 15 T cell receptor beta chains from a single sample sequenced in a study of T cells in Graves' hyperthyroidism and ophthalmopathy. Researchers took RNA transcripts and amplified the TCR beta CDR3 regions from them. Researchers ran a first-round RT-PCR on the TCR CDR3 using the HTBI primer set. TCRdb analysed the multiplex PCR reads with MiXCR anew, one entry per CDR3 protein. The sample holds over 90,000 distinct CDR3 sequences, over 45% seen once. Sequencing was done on a sample of blood. The origin of the receptors is a man between 40 and 49 years old with Graves' hyperthyroidism.

Only a few counts were recorded for this clonotype. The rearrangement links TRBV4-2 to TRBJ2-5; D is ambiguous. This CDR3 is built from 15 residues. V was pared by 1 base and J by 3 bases, with 12 bases between. Looked up from germline, CDR1 is LGHNA and CDR2 is YNFKEQ. CDR3 in amino acids: CASSQGGRVEETQYF. The CDR3 nucleotides are TGTGCCAGCAGCCAAGGAGGCCGGGTTGAAGAGACCCAGTACTTC.

This clonotype has ten or more counts. The rearrangement joins TRBV5-6 to TRBJ2-3; 7 bases align to TRBD1. Per germline, CDR1 SGHDT and CDR2 YYEEEE. The ends lost 4 bases at V and 5 bases at J; junction bases unmatched: 4. CDR3 length equals 13 residues. The CDR3 bases are TGTGCCAGCAGCCATGGGGACAGAGATACGCAGTATTTT. Its translation: CASSHGDRDTQYF.

As regards this clonotype: A read error is possible here, since a much larger clone lies one base away. The gene calls are TRBV7-2 and TRBJ1-2, with D unresolved. The CDR3 totals 16 residues. Germline CDR1 SGHTA, CDR2 FQGNSA. Trimming left V 3 bases short and J 6 bases short, with 20 bases between. CDR3 sequence: CASSLAKRRSGNGYTF. CDR3 sequence (DNA): TGTGCCAGCAGCTTGGCCAAGCGGCGGAGTGGCAATGGCTACACCTTC.

The V gene is TRBV29-1, the J gene TRBJ1-4; tentatively, D is TRBD1 (5 bases). Per the germline V gene, CDR1 is SQVTM and CDR2 is ANQGSEA. The CDR3 loop spans 11 amino acids. CDR3 coding DNA: TGCAGTGGGACTCTTGGGGAAAAACTGTTTTTT. Its protein is CSGTLGEKLFF.

The chain has TRBV2 and TRBJ1-2; D may be TRBD1 (5 bases). Germline assignment: CDR1 SNHLY and CDR2 FYNNEI. The CDR3 runs to 11 residues. V lost 6 bases and J 8 bases, leaving 10 bases between the germline ends. CDR3 nucleotide sequence: TGTGCCAGCAGCAGGGAGAGAGGCTACACCTTC. Its protein is CASSRERGYTF.

This clonotype was picked up many times. This chain joins TRBV20-1 and TRBJ2-1, with 14 bases that match TRBD2. Germline CDR1 DFQATT, CDR2 SNEGSKA (reference sequence). The CDR3 consists of 15 residues. V was clipped by 8 bases and J by 8 bases; unmatched bases: 11. The CDR3 region is CSKLPGLAGEYEQFF. Here the CDR3 DNA reads TGCAGTAAACTGCCGGGACTAGCGGGAGAGTATGAGCAGTTCTTC.

This clonotype was counted many times. This chain links TRBV19 with TRBJ1-5; D gene uncertain. Trimming removed 4 bases from V and 7 bases from J, with 17 bases in between. CDR1 is LNHDA and CDR2 is SQIVND in the germline V gene (reference sequence). The CDR3 sequence is 15 residues long. This CDR3 reads CASSNGIILGQPQHF. The CDR3 DNA is TGTGCCAGTAGTAACGGGATCATTCTCGGGCAGCCCCAGCATTTT.

Concerning this clonotype: This may stem from a read error, because a much larger clone lies one nucleotide away. This rearrangement joins TRBV6-5 to TRBJ1-1, with D possibly being TRBD1 (5 bases). CDR1 and CDR2 (germline): MNHEY, SVGAGI. The CDR3 is 14 amino acids. V lost 4 bases and J 5 bases, leaving 14 bases between the germline ends. The CDR3 loop reads CASSSSGWGTEAFF. The CDR3 DNA sequence: TGTGCCAGCAGTTCTTCAGGGTGGGGGACTGAAGCTTTCTTT.

This clonotype was counted many times. The chain joins TRBV6-6 to TRBJ1-1; 8 bases map to TRBD1. The CDR3 covers 15 residues. The V gene's germline CDR1 is MNHNY and CDR2 SVGAGI (reference sequence). Trimming at V came to 2 bases and at J to 2 bases, leaving 4 bases not matched to a gene. CDR3 protein: CASSYLGQANTEAFF. For the CDR3, the DNA is TGTGCCAGCAGTTACCTGGGACAGGCAAACACTGAAGCTTTCTTT.

This clonotype was seen repeatedly, ten times or more. This sequence joins TRBV2 and TRBJ2-2; D is possibly TRBD1 (6 bases). V lost 7 bases to trimming and J lost 2 bases, with 17 bases between them. Germline V lookup: CDR1 SNHLY, CDR2 FYNNEI. This CDR3 spans 16 amino acids. The CDR3 reads CASTPGHQFNTGELFF. CDR3 sequence (DNA): TGTGCCAGCACCCCGGGACATCAATTCAACACCGGGGAGCTGTTTTTT.

A few counts support this clonotype. The rearrangement links TRBV28 to TRBJ1-1, with unresolved D. The CDR3 is made up of 11 amino acids. The V end lost 6 bases, the J end lost 5 bases, and 7 bases lay between the germline ends. Germline V gene data show CDR1 as MDHEN and CDR2 as SYDVKM. CDR3 in DNA: TGTGCCAGCAGAATTGAAACTGAAGCTTTCTTT. Amino acid sequence: CASRIETEAFF.

Regarding this clonotype: It is likely a read error, because the conserved phenylalanine at the end of the CDR3 is missing. The CDR3 region is CASSPAAGGANVLTL. For the CDR3, the DNA is TGCGCCAGCAGCCCCGCGGCCGGAGGGGCCAACGTCCTGACTCTC. The rearrangement joins TRBV5-1 to TRBJ2-6; D call uncertain. The CDR3 sequence is 15 residues long. Trimming left V 4 bases short and J 4 bases short, with 12 bases between. Germline V gene lookup returns CDR1 SGHRS and CDR2 YFSETQ.

For this clonotype: The CDR3 carries no conserved terminal phenylalanine or tryptophan, so it likely arises from a read error. DNA for the CDR3: TGTGCCAGAAGTGGCACGGGCTTGGCGAACACCATATATTCT. Amino acids: CARSGTGLANTIYS. The chain has TRBV2 and TRBJ1-3; D not certain. Germline CDR1 and CDR2: SNHLY and FYNNEI. CDR3 length: 14 residues.

The chain combines TRBV19 with TRBJ2-7; D not resolved. This CDR3 comprises 13 residues. The germline CDR1 and CDR2 sequences are LNHDA and SQIVND (reference sequence). V shed 8 bases and J shed 0 bases, with 11 bases lying between them. The CDR3 DNA is TGTGCCAGTCTCCGGGCCGCCTCCTACGAGCAGTACTTC. Translation: CASLRAASYEQYF.

Notes on this clonotype: Relative to the germline gene, one junction end is altered; a read error may explain this. This chain connects TRBV4-1 to TRBJ1-6, with a tentative D call TRBD1 (6 bases). Looked up from germline, CDR1 is MGHRA and CDR2 is YSYEKL. The CDR3 covers 17 residues. The CDR3 bases are TGCGCCAGCAACCAAGGGGGAGGAGATTTCTATAATTCACCCCTCCACTTT. It encodes CASNQGGGDFYNSPLHF.